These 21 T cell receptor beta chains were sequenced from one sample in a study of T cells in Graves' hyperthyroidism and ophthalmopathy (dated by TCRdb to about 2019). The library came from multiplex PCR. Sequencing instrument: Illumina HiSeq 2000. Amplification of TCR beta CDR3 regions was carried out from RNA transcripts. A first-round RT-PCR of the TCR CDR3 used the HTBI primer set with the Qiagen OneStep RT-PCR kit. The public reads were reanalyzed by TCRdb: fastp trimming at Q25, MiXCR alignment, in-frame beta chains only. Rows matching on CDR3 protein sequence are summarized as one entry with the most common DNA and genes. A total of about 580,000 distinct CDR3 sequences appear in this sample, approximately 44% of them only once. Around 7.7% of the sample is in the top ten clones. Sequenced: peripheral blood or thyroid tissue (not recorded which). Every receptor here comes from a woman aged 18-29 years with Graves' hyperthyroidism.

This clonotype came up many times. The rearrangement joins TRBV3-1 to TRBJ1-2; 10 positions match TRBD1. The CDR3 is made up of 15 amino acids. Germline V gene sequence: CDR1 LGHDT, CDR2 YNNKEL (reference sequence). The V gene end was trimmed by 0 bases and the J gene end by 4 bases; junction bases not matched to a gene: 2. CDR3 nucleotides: TGTGCCAGCAGCCAAGAGGGGACAGGGGCCTATGGCTACACCTTC. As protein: CASSQEGTGAYGYTF.

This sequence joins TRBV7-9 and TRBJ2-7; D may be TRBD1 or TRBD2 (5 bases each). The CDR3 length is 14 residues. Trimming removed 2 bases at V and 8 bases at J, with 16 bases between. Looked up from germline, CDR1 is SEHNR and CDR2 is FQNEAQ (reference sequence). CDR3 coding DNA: TGTGCCAGCAGCTTACGGGACCGCCAGCCCCAGCAGTACTTC. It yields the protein CASSLRDRQPQQYF.

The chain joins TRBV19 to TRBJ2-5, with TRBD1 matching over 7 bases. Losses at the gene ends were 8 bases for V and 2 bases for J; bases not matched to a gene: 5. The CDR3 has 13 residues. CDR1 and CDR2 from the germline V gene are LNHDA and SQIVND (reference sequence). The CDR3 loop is CASGPGQQETQYF. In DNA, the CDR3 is TGTGCCAGTGGGCCGGGACAGCAAGAGACCCAGTACTTC.

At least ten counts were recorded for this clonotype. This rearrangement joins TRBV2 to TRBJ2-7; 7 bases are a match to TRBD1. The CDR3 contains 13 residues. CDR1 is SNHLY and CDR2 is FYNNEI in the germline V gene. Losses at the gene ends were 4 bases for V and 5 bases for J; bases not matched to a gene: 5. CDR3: CASSVGGQDEQYF. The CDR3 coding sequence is TGTGCCAGCAGTGTAGGGGGCCAGGACGAGCAGTACTTC.

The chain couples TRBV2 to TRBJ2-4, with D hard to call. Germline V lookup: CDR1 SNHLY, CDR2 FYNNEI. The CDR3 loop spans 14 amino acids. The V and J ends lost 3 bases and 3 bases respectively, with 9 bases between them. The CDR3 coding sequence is TGTGCCAGCAGTGAGACCGTTCTCAAAAACATTCAGTACTTC. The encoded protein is CASSETVLKNIQYF. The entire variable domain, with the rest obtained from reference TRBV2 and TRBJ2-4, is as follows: EPEVTQTPSHQVTQMGQEVILRCVPISNHLYFYWYRQILGQKVEFLVSFYNNEISEKSEIFDDQFSVERPDGSNFTLKIRSTKLEDSAMYFCASSETVLKNIQYFGAGTRLSVL.

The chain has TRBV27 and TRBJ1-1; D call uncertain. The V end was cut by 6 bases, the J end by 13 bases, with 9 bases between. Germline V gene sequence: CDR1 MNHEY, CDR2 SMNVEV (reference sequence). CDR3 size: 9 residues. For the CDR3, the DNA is TGTGCCAGCAGGGAGTTAGTTTTCTTT. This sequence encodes CASRELVFF.

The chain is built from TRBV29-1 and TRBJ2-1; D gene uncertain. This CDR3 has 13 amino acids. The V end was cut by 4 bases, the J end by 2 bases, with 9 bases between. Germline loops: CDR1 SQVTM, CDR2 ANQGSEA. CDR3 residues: CSVAPGPYNEQFF. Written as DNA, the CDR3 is TGCAGCGTTGCCCCCGGGCCCTACAATGAGCAGTTCTTC.

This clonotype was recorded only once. CDR3 sequence (DNA): TGTGCCAGCAGCTTAGGGGCCCGGTTTTTT. Its translation: CASSLGARFF. The genes are TRBV7-2 and TRBJ2-2; D not certain. Germline V gene lookup returns CDR1 SGHTA and CDR2 FQGNSA. V was shortened by 1 base and J by 16 bases, with 7 bases between the two germline ends. This CDR3 has 10 residues.

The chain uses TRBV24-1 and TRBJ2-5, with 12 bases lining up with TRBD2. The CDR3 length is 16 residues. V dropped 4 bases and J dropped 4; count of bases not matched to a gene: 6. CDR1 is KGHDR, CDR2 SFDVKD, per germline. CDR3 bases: TGTGCCACCAGTGACCGGACTAGCGGGATGGTAGAGACCCAGTACTTC. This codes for CATSDRTSGMVETQYF.

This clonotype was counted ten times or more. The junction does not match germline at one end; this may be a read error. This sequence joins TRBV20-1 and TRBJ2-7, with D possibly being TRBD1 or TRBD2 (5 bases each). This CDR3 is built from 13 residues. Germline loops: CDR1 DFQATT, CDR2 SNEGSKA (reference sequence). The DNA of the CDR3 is TGCAGTGCTAGAGATCAGGGACCCACGACCGTTGGGTTC. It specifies CSARDQGPTTVGF.

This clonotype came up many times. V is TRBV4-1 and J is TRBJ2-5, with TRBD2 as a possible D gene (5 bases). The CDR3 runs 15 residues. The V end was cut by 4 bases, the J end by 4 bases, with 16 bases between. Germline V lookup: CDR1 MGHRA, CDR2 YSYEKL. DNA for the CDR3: TGCGCCAGCAGCCGCCGGACTGCAACTGGAGAGACCCAGTACTTC. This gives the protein CASSRRTATGETQYF.

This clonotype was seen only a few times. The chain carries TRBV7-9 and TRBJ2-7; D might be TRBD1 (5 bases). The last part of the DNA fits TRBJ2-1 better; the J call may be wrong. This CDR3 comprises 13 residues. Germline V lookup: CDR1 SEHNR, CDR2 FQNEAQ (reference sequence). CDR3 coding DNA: TGTGCCACGACAAGTGGGGCGCACAATGAGCAGTTCTTC. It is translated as CATTSGAHNEQFF.

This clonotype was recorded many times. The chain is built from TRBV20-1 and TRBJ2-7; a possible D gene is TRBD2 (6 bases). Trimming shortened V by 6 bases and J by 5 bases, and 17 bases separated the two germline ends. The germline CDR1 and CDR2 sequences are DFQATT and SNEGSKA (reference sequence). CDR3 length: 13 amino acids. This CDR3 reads CSAPGTYPNEQYF. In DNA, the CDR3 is TGCAGTGCCCCCGGGACTTACCCGAACGAGCAGTACTTC.

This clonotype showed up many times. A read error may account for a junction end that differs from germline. Written as DNA, the CDR3 is TGTGCCAGCACTTTATGGCAGATCCCCGGGGAGCTGTTTTTT. Translating it yields CASTLWQIPGELFF. The chain couples TRBV12-3 or TRBV12-4 to TRBJ2-2; D gene uncertain. The CDR3 totals 14 residues.

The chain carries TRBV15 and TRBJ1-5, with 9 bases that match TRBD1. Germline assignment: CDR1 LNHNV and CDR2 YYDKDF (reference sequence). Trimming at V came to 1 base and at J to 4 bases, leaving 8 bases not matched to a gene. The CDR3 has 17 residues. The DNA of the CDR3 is TGTGCCACCAGCAGAGTCAGGGGGGACAGGGATAATCAGCCCCAGCATTTT. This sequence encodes CATSRVRGDRDNQPQHF.

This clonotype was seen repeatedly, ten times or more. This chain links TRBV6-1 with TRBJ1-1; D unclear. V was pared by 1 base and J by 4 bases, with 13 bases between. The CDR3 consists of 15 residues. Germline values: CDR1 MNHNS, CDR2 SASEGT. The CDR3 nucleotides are TGTGCCAGCAGTGAAGATCCAGTAGGGATCACTGAAGCTTTCTTT. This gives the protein CASSEDPVGITEAFF.

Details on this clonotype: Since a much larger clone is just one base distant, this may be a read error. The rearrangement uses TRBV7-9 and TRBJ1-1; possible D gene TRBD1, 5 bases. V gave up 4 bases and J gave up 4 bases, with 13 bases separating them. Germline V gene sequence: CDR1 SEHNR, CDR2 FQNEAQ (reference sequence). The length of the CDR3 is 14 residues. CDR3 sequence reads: CASSSREVGTEAFF. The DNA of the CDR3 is TGTGCCAGCAGCTCCAGGGAGGTTGGCACTGAAGCTTTCTTT.

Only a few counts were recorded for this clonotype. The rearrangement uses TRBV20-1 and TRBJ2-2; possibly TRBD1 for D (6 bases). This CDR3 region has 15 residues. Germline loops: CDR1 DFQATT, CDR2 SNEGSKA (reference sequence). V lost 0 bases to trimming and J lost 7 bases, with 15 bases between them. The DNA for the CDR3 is TGCAGTGCTAGAGACCTCGGGACATACTACGGGGAGCTGTTTTTT. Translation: CSARDLGTYYGELFF.

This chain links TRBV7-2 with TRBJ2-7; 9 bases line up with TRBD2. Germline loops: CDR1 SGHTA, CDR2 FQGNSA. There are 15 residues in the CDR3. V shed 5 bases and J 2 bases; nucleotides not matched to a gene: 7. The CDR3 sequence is CASSVVAGATYEQYF. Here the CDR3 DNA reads TGTGCCAGCAGCGTAGTAGCGGGAGCGACCTACGAGCAGTACTTC.

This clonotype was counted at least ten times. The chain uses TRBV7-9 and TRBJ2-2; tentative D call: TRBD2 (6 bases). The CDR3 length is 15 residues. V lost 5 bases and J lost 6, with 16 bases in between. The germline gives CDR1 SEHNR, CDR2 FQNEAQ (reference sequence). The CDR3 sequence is CASSQTQGGAGELFF. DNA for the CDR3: TGTGCCAGCAGCCAGACTCAGGGAGGAGCCGGGGAGCTGTTTTTT.

CDR3: CASSFTGTAYTEAFF. The CDR3 coding sequence is TGTGCCAGCAGCTTCACCGGGACAGCATACACTGAAGCTTTCTTT. This sequence joins TRBV7-9 and TRBJ1-1, with TRBD1 identical over 7 bases. Germline loops: CDR1 SEHNR, CDR2 FQNEAQ (reference sequence). The length of the CDR3 is 15 residues. V dropped 3 bases and J dropped 3; count of bases not matched to a gene: 7.